This T cell receptor (beta chain) was sequenced in a study of blood T cell repertoires in COVID-19. Study context: Both acute and convalescent COVID-19 samples were obtained from the United States, Italy and Spain. PBMCs, B-cell-depleted T cells, or T cells provided the cDNA or gDNA that made up the material.

Under the authors' procedure: The assay estimated nucleated cells by amplifying reference gene primers. This table comes from immunoSEQ multiplex PCR, and its TCRdb copy is limited to in-frame clones, with some not included. The DNA was the basis for D and trimming; V, J and clone size are from that table. Among roughly 43,000 clones, 75% to 90% were seen once, and the ten largest hold 15% to 19%. V was trimmed by 2 bases and J by 3 bases, leaving 11 bases between them. Germline-derived CDR1 and CDR2 are LNHDA and SQIVND (reference sequence). The CDR3 has 15 residues. The rearrangement links TRBV19 to TRBJ1-5; TRBD1 might be the D (5 bases). The sequence was collected from a human donor in a cohort sampled during active COVID-19. The donor label of this sample is uncertain. Sequencing input: peripheral blood. CDR3 amino acids: CASSIIREYNQPQHF. The CDR3 nucleotides read TGTGCCAGTAGTATAATCAGGGAATACAATCAGCCCCAGCATTTT.